The sequence of this TCR beta chain was determined in a study of blood T cell repertoires in COVID-19. About the study: Acute and convalescent COVID-19 specimens originated in the United States, Italy and Spain. PBMCs, B-cell-depleted T cells, or T cells provided the cDNA or gDNA that made up the material.

Participants' reported clinical history set cohort assignment. Some clones are missing from TCRdb's copy, which holds only in-frame ones; the method was immunoSEQ multiplex PCR. The repertoire holds hundreds of thousands of clones, with approximately 88% as singletons. Germline assignment: CDR1 MNHEY and CDR2 SVGEGT. V was pared by 5 bases and J by 4 bases, with 4 bases of the junction left unmatched. CDR3 length: 13 amino acids. The chain carries TRBV6-2 or TRBV6-3 and TRBJ2-7; the match to TRBD1 covers 8 bases. The source is a woman in her twenties or thirties with acute COVID-19. The sequenced sample was PBMCs or T cells enriched from blood (not recorded which). For the CDR3, the DNA is TGTGCCAGCAGTCACGACAGGGGATACGAGCAGTACTTC. This gives the protein CASSHDRGYEQYF.